This TCR beta chain was captured in a study of prognosis after radiotherapy for stage I lung cancer. Overall study: Every patient with non-small cell lung cancer was judged medically inoperable. Concurrent therapy was given to no patient receiving stereotactic body radiotherapy. Patients (approximately 13 men, about six women) were aged about 50 to 84, median about 70 years.

This clonotype was found many times. The TCR beta CDR3 region was amplified from genomic DNA, with two rounds of multiplex PCR being used for the amplification. The first round of PCR was done with primers that matched each TRBV and TRBJ gene. TCRdb ran MiXCR on the multiplex PCR reads and lists one entry per CDR3 protein. Of 59,000 or so distinct CDR3 sequences listed, approximately 25% were seen once; the top ten hold 6% to 9%. V lost 3 bases and J lost 1, with 12 bases in between. The CDR3 totals 15 residues. Germline loops: CDR1 SGHTA, CDR2 FQGNSA. The genes are TRBV7-2 and TRBJ2-5, with a possible D match to TRBD2 (6 bases). Material: PBMCs, obtained before or after stereotactic body radiation therapy (not recorded which). The TCR was taken from a donor aged 50 or older with non-small cell lung cancer. This CDR3 reads CASSFGGLSQETQYF. The CDR3 nucleotides are TGTGCCAGCAGCTTTGGAGGACTATCCCAAGAGACCCAGTACTTC.